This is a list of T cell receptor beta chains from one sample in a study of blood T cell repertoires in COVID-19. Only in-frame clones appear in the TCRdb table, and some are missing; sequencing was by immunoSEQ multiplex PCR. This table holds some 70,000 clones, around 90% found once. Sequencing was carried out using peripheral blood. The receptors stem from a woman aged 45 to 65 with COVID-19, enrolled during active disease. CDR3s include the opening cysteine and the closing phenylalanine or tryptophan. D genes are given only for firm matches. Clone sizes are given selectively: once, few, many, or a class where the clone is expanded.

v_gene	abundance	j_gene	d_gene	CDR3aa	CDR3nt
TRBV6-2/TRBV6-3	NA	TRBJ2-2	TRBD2	CASSSPGSGSRVGELFF	TGTGCCAGCAGTTCACCAGGGAGCGGGAGTCGAGTCGGGGAGCTGTTTTTT
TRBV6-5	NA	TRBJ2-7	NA	CASTVSQAPSYEQYF	TGTGCCAGTACAGTGTCCCAGGCTCCATCCTACGAGCAGTACTTC
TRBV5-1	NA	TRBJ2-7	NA	CASSSNSAPAGQYF	TGCGCCAGCAGCTCCAATAGCGCCCCCGCGGGGCAGTACTTC
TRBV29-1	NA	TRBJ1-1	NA	CSVKPDSRNTEAFF	TGCAGCGTCAAGCCGGACAGCAGAAACACTGAAGCTTTCTTT
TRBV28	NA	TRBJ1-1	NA	CASSSAGVITEAFF	TGTGCCAGCAGTTCCGCCGGGGTGATCACTGAAGCTTTCTTT
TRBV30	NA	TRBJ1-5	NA	CAWSSSGLSNQPQHF	TGTGCCTGGAGCTCTTCAGGATTAAGCAATCAGCCCCAGCATTTT
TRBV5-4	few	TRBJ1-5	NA	CASSPGSGVGQPQHF	TGTGCCAGCAGTCCGGGGTCGGGGGTTGGTCAGCCCCAGCATTTT
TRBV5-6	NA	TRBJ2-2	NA	CASSLLSGLKSNTGELFF	TGTGCCAGCAGCTTACTTAGCGGTTTAAAGAGCAACACCGGGGAGCTGTTTTTT
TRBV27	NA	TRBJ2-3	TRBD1	CASSRPYRGSTDTQYF	TGTGCCAGCAGCCGTCCCTACAGGGGTTCCACAGATACGCAGTATTTT
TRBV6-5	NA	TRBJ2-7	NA	CASKGRDTSYEQYF	TGTGCCAGCAAGGGTAGGGACACCTCCTACGAGCAGTACTTC
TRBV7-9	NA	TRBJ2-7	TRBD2	CASSLPGGEQYF	TGTGCCAGCAGCCTGCCGGGAGGCGAGCAGTACTTC
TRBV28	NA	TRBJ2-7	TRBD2	CASRPPGLAVYEQYF	TGTGCCAGCAGACCTCCGGGACTAGCGGTTTACGAGCAGTACTTC
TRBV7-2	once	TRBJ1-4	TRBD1	CASSLVSGTGVEKLFF	TGTGCCAGCAGCTTAGTATCCGGGACAGGGGTAGAAAAACTGTTTTTT
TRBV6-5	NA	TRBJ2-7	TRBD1	CASSPDRVSYEQYF	TGTGCCAGCAGTCCGGACAGGGTTTCCTACGAGCAGTACTTC
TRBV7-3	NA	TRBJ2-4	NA	CASSSSRDLNIQYF	TGTGCCAGCAGCTCGAGCCGGGATTTAAACATTCAGTACTTC
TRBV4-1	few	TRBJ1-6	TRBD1	CASSQERAGGNSPLHF	TGCGCCAGCAGCCAAGAAAGGGCAGGGGGCAATTCACCCCTCCACTTT
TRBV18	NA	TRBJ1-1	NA	CASSPREGTEAFF	TGTGCCAGCTCACCAAGGGAGGGCACTGAAGCTTTCTTT
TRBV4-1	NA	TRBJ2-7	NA	CASSPRTAPYEQYF	TGCGCCAGCAGCCCCCGGACAGCCCCCTACGAGCAGTACTTC
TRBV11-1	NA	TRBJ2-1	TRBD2	CASSLARGLAGIYNEQFF	TGTGCCAGCAGCTTAGCGCGTGGACTAGCGGGCATTTACAATGAGCAGTTCTTC
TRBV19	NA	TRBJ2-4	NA	CASRNAGTRGNIQYF	TGTGCCAGTAGGAACGCGGGCACCAGGGGAAACATTCAGTACTTC
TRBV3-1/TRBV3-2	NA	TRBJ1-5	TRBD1	CASSQDFDRVGNQPQHF	TGTGCCAGCAGCCAAGATTTCGACAGGGTGGGCAATCAGCCCCAGCATTTT
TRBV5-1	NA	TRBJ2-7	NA	CASSSIQGSHEQYF	TGCGCCAGCAGCAGCATACAGGGCTCCCACGAGCAGTACTTC
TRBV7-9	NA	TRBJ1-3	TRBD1	CASSSRGQVSGNTIYF	TGTGCCAGCAGCTCGCGAGGACAGGTCTCTGGAAACACCATATATTTT
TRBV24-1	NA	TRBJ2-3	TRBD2	CARGEEREEDTQYF	TGTGCCAGAGGGGAGGAGCGGGAGGAGGATACGCAGTATTTT
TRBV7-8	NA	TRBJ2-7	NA	CASSLGVYEQYF	TGTGCCAGCAGCTTAGGCGTCTACGAGCAGTACTTC
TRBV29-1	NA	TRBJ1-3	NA	CSVTYSGNTIYF	TGCAGCGTTACCTACTCTGGAAACACCATATATTTT
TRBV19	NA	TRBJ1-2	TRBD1	CASSRYRDRYNYGYTF	TGTGCCAGTAGTCGCTACCGGGACAGATATAACTATGGCTACACCTTC
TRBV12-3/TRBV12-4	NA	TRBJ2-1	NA	CASSVLEVGEQFF	TGTGCCAGCAGTGTCTTAGAGGTGGGTGAGCAGTTCTTC
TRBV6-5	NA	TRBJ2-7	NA	CASSYGGLLGEQYF	TGTGCCAGCAGTTATGGGGGACTCCTGGGCGAGCAGTACTTC
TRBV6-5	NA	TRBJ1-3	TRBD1	CASLTGAGNTIYF	TGTGCCAGTCTTACAGGGGCCGGAAACACCATATATTTT
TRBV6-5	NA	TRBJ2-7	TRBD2	CASSLGLVSYEQYF	TGTGCCAGCAGCTTAGGACTAGTCTCCTACGAGCAGTACTTC